This T cell receptor (beta chain) emerged from a study of blood T cells in healthy people across ages (dated by TCRdb to about 2015). Background for the entire study: In model experiments, template switching captured roughly one uniquely barcoded TCR beta cDNA molecule for every two T cells. Using deep sequencing normalized with unique cDNA molecular identifiers, the study measured how TCR beta repertoire diversity changes with age. The donors were split into four age groups: young (average about 15 years), middle-aged (39), aged (more than 60) and long-lived (under 85). Donors of different ages were randomly distributed across sequencing lanes to avoid experimental bias. For two donors (one aged 18 to 29 and one aged 80 or older), the study analyzed two additional independent replicas of 1 million unique cDNA reads from the same blood draw.

This clonotype was detected many times. Its recognized antigen is unknown. No clone much larger than this one lies a single base away; base qualities are absent. Library preparation was by 5' RACE. Data came from an Illumina HiSeq 2500. The second PCR ran for about 6 to 12 cycles and used a J-beta primer mix along with a sample-barcoded 5' primer. A unique molecular identifier was introduced onto each TCR beta cDNA molecule by a template-switch 5' adaptor carrying 12 random nucleotides. At least 3 million CDR3-containing paired-end reads were obtained from each sample. First-strand cDNA synthesis was performed from all RNA using the Mint cDNA synthesis kit, with priming by a TRBC-specific oligonucleotide. Following uracil-DNA glycosylase treatment, all cDNA underwent a first 18-cycle PCR with the universal primers M1SS and BC2_uni_R. The authors processed their data as follows. For normalization, 1 million high-quality reads were randomly selected from each sample, with every read carrying a distinct molecular identifier. Instead of being binned into consensus sequences, reads that shared molecular identifiers were thrown out. MiTCR, with a Q25 quality threshold and the strictest error-elimination algorithm, was used for CDR3 identification, clonotype clustering and error correction. A nonparametric unseen species model with Euler transformation was used to estimate lower-bound total TCR beta diversity. TCRdb reran the public reads through fastp at Q25 and MiXCR, keeping productive beta chains. CDR3 protein sequences are deduplicated, and each keeps its most common genes and DNA. The V and J calls come from TCRdb's annotation, not from the publication. The sample profile shows 1.5 million to 2 million distinct CDR3 sequences; about 28% of them were found once. The leading ten clones occupy 7% to 9% of the sample.

Systemically healthy Caucasian individuals from Russia, over 30 in total and aged about 6 to 100 years, were included as donors. Each donor gave 8 to 10 milliliters of peripheral blood, drawn into EDTA-treated Vacutainer tubes. Ficoll-Paque density-gradient centrifugation was used to isolate PBMCs, with at least 6.5 million per sample. Trizol reagent was used to extract total RNA from the PBMCs, yielding at least 6 micrograms per sample. Naive CD45RAhigh/CD27high T cell percentages were measured by flow cytometry on a PBMC aliquot from every donor. General study outcomes and caveats: Conclusive comparison of naive and antigen-experienced compartments was prevented by the profiling of bulk unsorted PBMCs. Observed TCR beta diversity correlated strongly with the percentage of naive T cells measured by flow cytometry. Compared with the aged group, the long-lived group had more naive CD4+ T cells, fewer expanded clones and increased TCR diversity, suggesting age selection. Estimates of total diversity based on one million sequenced T cells were regarded as lower bounds and as underestimates. The CMV infection status of donors was not known, potentially confounding age-related changes in expanded clonotypes. Observed TCR beta diversity per million T cells fell roughly linearly with age, and a significant reduction was already apparent by age about 38.

CDR1 and CDR2, looked up from the germline V gene, are SGHRS and YFSETQ. Inclusive of the bounding cysteine and phenylalanine, the CDR3 is 11 residues long. Left in the record is the CDR3 DNA by itself, 33 bases read in frame from the first base. V is reduced by 5 bases and J by 5 bases, leaving a spacing of 8 bases between them. The receptor was isolated from a woman aged 30 to 39 in good health. Rearrangement joined TRBV5-1 to TRBJ2-7; no D gene can be assigned with confidence. The material sequenced was blood. In nucleotides, the sequence is TGCGCCAGCAGATTCCGTAACGAGCAGTACTTC. Its translation reads: CASRFRNEQYF.